The 20 T cell receptor beta chains reported below all come from one sample, sequenced in a study of shared clonotypes between healthy human individuals. Sequencing used immunoSEQ multiplex PCR; TCRdb keeps in-frame clones, though not all of them. The table includes about 1.1 million clones, 77% detected once. Sequenced: memory CD4+ T cells from PBMCs. Subset indicated: CD45RA-negative fraction. The receptors derive from a man between 18 and 35 years old in good health. Some clones in this sample may be carry-over from other donors' samples.

The V call is TRBV5-1, the J call TRBJ2-2, with 10 bases aligning to TRBD1. J lost 5 bases, V lost 4 bases, and 2 bases had no gene match. The CDR3 is 14 amino acids. CDR1 SGHRS and CDR2 YFSETQ come from the germline V gene. CDR3 sequence reads: CASSMDRGTGELFF. CDR3 in DNA: TGCGCCAGCAGCATGGACAGGGGGACCGGGGAGCTGTTTTTT.

This clone was counted a single time. The J gene is TRBJ1-1, the V gene TRBV2; D unclear. With 3 bases removed from V and 3 bases from J, the gap between germline ends came to 11 bases. There are 14 residues in the CDR3. CDR1 and CDR2 (germline): SNHLY, FYNNEI. The CDR3 DNA reads as TGTGCCAGCAGTGACGGCAGCTTCTACACTGAAGCTTTCTTT. Amino acids: CASSDGSFYTEAFF.

The chain couples TRBV28 to TRBJ1-4, with D unclear. The germline gives CDR1 MDHEN, CDR2 SYDVKM. V was pared by 4 bases and J by 6 bases, with 12 bases between. The CDR3 extends over 14 amino acids. CDR3 sequence reads: CASSYSPNHEKLFF. The CDR3 region has the DNA TGTGCCAGCAGTTACTCACCCAATCATGAAAAACTGTTTTTT.

This clone showed up just a few times. The chain links TRBV28 to TRBJ1-6, with D possibly TRBD1 on 6 matching bases. Germline assignment: CDR1 MDHEN and CDR2 SYDVKM. Trimming took 9 bases from V and 0 from J, leaving 12 bases between them. The CDR3 length is 15 residues. The CDR3 sequence: CARQPQGSYNSPLHF. The CDR3 DNA follows: TGTGCCAGGCAGCCACAGGGCTCCTATAATTCACCCCTCCACTTT.

This clone was counted a few times. The chain has TRBV27 and TRBJ1-1, with 7 nucleotides matching TRBD1. CDR3 length: 16 amino acids. CDR1 is MNHEY and CDR2 is SMNVEV in the germline V gene (reference sequence). Germline trimming cut 4 bases from V and 1 base from J; bases unmatched to any gene: 9. The CDR3 region is CASSSGGRQGNTEAFF. The CDR3 nucleotides are TGTGCCAGCAGTTCCGGGGGACGACAGGGGAACACTGAAGCTTTCTTT.

The chain recombines TRBV11-2 with TRBJ1-1; 9 bases are shared with TRBD1. In germline, CDR1 is SGHAT, CDR2 FQNNGV. V shed 5 bases, J shed 1 base, and the junction held 5 bases outside the gene matches. This CDR3 is built from 15 residues. CDR3 bases: TGTGCCAGCAGCCCGAACAGGGGGCCGAACACTGAAGCTTTCTTT. Protein product: CASSPNRGPNTEAFF.

As for this clone: This likely stems from a read error, as it lies one base from a far larger clone. Other DNA sequences within the sample encode an identical CDR3. The chain carries TRBV27 and TRBJ2-7, with 8 bases identical to TRBD1. CDR1 is MNHEY and CDR2 is SMNVEV in the germline V gene (reference sequence). Trimming at V came to 2 bases and at J to 4 bases, leaving 1 base not matched to a gene. The CDR3 length is 13 residues. This CDR3 reads CASSLGTGYEQYF. CDR3 bases: TGTGCCAGCAGTTTAGGGACAGGATACGAGCAGTACTTC.

The J gene is TRBJ2-1, the V gene TRBV7-2, with TRBD2 matching 8 bases. Germline trimming cut 5 bases from V and 0 bases from J; bases unmatched to any gene: 6. The CDR3 has 16 amino acids. Germline V CDR1 and CDR2: SGHTA, FQGNSA. The CDR3 sequence: CASSPGSGNSYNEQFF. Here the CDR3 DNA reads TGTGCCAGCAGCCCAGGTAGCGGGAACTCCTACAATGAGCAGTTCTTC.

The table lists this clone with a few counts. The chain combines TRBV12-5 with TRBJ2-3, with D possibly matching TRBD2 (5 bases). V lost 4 bases and J lost 4, with 21 bases in between. The CDR3 has 17 residues. CDR1 is LGHNT, CDR2 FRNRAP, per germline. This CDR3 reads CASGSGIDSQGPDTQYF. The CDR3, as DNA: TGTGCTAGTGGTTCGGGAATTGACTCACAAGGACCAGATACGCAGTATTTT.

This clone was observed at least ten times. V usage is TRBV6-5 and J usage is TRBJ2-7, with D perhaps TRBD1 (7 bases). The V end lost 5 bases, the J end lost 3 bases, and 14 bases lay between the germline ends. Germline lookup yields CDR1 MNHEY and CDR2 SVGAGI. There are 14 residues in the CDR3. The CDR3 DNA is TGTGCCAGCAGTCAAGGGGGCGGGAACTACGAGCAGTACTTC. This codes for CASSQGGGNYEQYF.

The V call is TRBV5-1, the J call TRBJ2-1, with unresolved D. Per the germline V gene, CDR1 is SGHRS and CDR2 is YFSETQ. Trimming took 3 bases from V and 10 from J, leaving 11 bases between them. The CDR3 has 12 amino acids. Written as DNA, the CDR3 is TGCGCCAGCAGCTCAGACACATTCGAGCAGTTCTTC. Translated, it gives CASSSDTFEQFF.

This chain links TRBV2 with TRBJ2-4; 7 bases align to TRBD1. Trimming took 7 bases from V and 6 from J; bases not matched to a gene: 6. The CDR3 is 13 amino acids. Germline V lookup: CDR1 SNHLY, CDR2 FYNNEI. Here the CDR3 reads CASMTGSANIQYF. CDR3 DNA sequence: TGTGCCAGCATGACAGGGTCGGCAAACATTCAGTACTTC.

V usage is TRBV28 and J usage is TRBJ2-3; either TRBD1 or TRBD2 may fit D (6 bases each). The germline V gene has CDR1 MDHEN and CDR2 SYDVKM. CDR3 length equals 15 residues. V lost 3 bases and J 2 bases, leaving 12 bases between the germline ends. DNA for the CDR3: TGTGCCAGCAGTTTCCCCCCGGGGGCCACAGATACGCAGTATTTT. Encoded protein: CASSFPPGATDTQYF. The full variable domain, its missing parts supplied by reference TRBV28 and TRBJ2-3, is DVKVTQSSRYLVKRTGEKVFLECVQDMDHENMFWYRQDPGLGLRLIYFSYDVKMKEKGDIPEGYSVSREKKERFSLILESASTNQTSMYLCASSFPPGATDTQYFGPGTRLTVL.

This clone was recorded a few times. V usage is TRBV6-5 and J usage is TRBJ2-7, with D perhaps TRBD2 (6 bases). Between the trimmed V and J ends, which lost 5 bases and 4 bases, there was a span of 6 bases. Germline V lookup: CDR1 MNHEY, CDR2 SVGAGI. The CDR3 covers 11 residues. CDR3 amino acids: CASSGRYEQYF. CDR3 in DNA: TGTGCCAGCAGTGGGAGGTACGAGCAGTACTTC.

V and J are TRBV29-1 and TRBJ2-5; the match to TRBD2 covers 8 bases. CDR1 SQVTM and CDR2 ANQGSEA come from the germline V gene. Trimming took 5 bases from V and 4 from J; bases not matched to a gene: 12. The CDR3 sequence is 15 residues long. CDR3 region: CSVRPAGVKRETQYF. The CDR3 DNA reads as TGCAGCGTTCGTCCAGCGGGAGTAAAAAGAGAGACCCAGTACTTC.

Of note for this clone: This may arise from a read error, as a much more abundant clone is one base away. This CDR3 is also generated by other DNA sequences in the sample. V gene TRBV28 combines with J gene TRBJ2-5; D not resolved. Germline assignment: CDR1 MDHEN and CDR2 SYDVKM. Trimming pared 3 bases from V and 5 bases from J, leaving 4 bases between. This CDR3 is 11 amino acids long. The CDR3 DNA reads TGTGCCAGCAGTTTGACGGAGACCCAGTACTTC. Protein sequence: CASSLTETQYF.

V usage is TRBV9 and J usage is TRBJ2-5; 9 bases align to TRBD2. The germline CDR1 and CDR2 sequences are SGDLS and YYNGEE. Losses at the gene ends were 4 bases for V and 3 bases for J; bases not matched to a gene: 4. The CDR3 spans 14 residues. The CDR3 region is CASSSRLAEETQYF. The CDR3 DNA reads TGTGCCAGCAGCTCACGACTAGCGGAAGAGACCCAGTACTTC.

The chain links TRBV6-1 to TRBJ2-5; 8 bases match TRBD1. Looked up from germline, CDR1 is MNHNS and CDR2 is SASEGT. There are 15 residues in the CDR3. V lost 3 bases and J lost 4; bases outside the gene matches: 7. The CDR3 bases are TGTGCCAGCAGTGACCCCCGGACAGGGCGAGAGACCCAGTACTTC. It codes for CASSDPRTGRETQYF.

The V call is TRBV7-3, the J call TRBJ2-1; 8 nucleotides agree with TRBD2. Per the germline V gene, CDR1 is SGHTA and CDR2 is FQGTGA. The CDR3 runs 16 residues. Trimming cost V 3 bases and J 0 bases; bases outside gene matches: 4. In nucleotides, the CDR3 is TGTGCCAGCAGCTTTATAGCGGGAAGCTCCTACAATGAGCAGTTCTTC. It encodes CASSFIAGSSYNEQFF.

V usage is TRBV29-1 and J usage is TRBJ1-4; D might be TRBD1 (5 bases). Trimming stripped 4 bases from V and 8 bases from J, with 8 bases between. This CDR3 is built from 11 residues. Germline V lookup: CDR1 SQVTM, CDR2 ANQGSEA. The CDR3 loop is CSVVRDEKLFF. CDR3 in DNA: TGCAGCGTTGTCAGGGACGAAAAACTGTTTTTT.